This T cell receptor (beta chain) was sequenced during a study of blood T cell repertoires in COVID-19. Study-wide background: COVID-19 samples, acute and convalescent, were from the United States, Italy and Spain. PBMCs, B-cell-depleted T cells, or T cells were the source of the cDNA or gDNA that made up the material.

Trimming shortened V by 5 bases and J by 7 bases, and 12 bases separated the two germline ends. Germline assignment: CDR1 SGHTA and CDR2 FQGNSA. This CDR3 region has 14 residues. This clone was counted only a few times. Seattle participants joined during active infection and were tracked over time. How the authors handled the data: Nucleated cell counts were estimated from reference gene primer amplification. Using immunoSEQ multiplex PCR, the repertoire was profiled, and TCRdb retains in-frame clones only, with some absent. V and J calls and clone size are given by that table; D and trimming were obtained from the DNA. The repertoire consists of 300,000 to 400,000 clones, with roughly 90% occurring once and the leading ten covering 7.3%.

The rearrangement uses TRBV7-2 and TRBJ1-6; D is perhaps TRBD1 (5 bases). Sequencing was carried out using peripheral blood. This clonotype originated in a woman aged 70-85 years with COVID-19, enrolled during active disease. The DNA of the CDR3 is TGTGCCAGCAGCCGGGAGTGGGGGAATTCACCCCTCCACTTT. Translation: CASSREWGNSPLHF.